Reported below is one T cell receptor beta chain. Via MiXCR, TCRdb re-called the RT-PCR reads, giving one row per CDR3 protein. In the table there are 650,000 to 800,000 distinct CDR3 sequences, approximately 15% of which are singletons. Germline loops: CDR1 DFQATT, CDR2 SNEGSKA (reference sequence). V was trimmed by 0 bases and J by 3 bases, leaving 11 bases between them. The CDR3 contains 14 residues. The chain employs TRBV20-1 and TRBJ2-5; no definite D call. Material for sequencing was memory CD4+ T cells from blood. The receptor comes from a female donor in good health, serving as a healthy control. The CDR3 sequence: CSARDLRGEETQYF. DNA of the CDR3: TGCAGTGCTAGAGATCTGCGCGGAGAAGAGACCCAGTACTTC.